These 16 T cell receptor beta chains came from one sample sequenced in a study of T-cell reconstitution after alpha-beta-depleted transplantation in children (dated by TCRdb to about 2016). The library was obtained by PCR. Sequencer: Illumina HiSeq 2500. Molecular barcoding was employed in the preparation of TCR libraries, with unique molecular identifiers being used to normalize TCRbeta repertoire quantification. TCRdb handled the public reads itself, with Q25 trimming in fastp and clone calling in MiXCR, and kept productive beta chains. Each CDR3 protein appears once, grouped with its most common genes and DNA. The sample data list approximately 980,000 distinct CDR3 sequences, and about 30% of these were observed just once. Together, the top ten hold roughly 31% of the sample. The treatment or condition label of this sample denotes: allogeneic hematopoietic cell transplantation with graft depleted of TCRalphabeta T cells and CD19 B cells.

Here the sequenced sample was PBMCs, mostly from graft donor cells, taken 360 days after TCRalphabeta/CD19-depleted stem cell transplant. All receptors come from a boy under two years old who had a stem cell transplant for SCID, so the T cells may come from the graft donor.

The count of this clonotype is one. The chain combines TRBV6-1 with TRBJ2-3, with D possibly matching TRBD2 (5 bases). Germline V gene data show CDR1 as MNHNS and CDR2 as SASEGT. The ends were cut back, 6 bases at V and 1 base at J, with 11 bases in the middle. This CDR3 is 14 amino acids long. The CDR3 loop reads CASRTGEGTDTQYF. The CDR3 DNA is TGTGCCAGCAGAACCGGGGAAGGCACAGATACGCAGTATTTT.

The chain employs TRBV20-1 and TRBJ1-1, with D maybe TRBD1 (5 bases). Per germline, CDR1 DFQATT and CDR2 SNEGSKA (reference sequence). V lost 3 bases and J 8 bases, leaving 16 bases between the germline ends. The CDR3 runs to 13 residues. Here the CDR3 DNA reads TGCAGTGCTAGCTTCGCAGGGAGCGCGGAAGCTTTCTTT. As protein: CSASFAGSAEAFF.

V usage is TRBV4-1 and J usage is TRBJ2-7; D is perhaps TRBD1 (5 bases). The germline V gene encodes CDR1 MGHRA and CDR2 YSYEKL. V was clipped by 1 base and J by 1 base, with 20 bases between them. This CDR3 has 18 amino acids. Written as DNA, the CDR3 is TGCGCCAGCAGCCAAGTTTTGGTGGGGCAACTTCTTTCCTACGAGCAGTACTTC. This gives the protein CASSQVLVGQLLSYEQYF.

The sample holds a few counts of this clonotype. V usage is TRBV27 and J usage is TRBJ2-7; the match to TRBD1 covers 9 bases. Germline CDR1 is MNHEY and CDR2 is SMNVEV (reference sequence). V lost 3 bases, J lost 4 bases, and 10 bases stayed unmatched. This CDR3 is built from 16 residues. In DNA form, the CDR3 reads TGTGCCAGCAGTTTGACAGGGGGTCCCAGTTGGTACGAGCAGTACTTC. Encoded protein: CASSLTGGPSWYEQYF.

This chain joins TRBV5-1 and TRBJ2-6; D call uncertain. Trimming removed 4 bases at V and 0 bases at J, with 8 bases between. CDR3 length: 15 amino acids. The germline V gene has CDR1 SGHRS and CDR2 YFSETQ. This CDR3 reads CASSGVDSGANVLTF. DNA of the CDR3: TGCGCCAGCAGCGGGGTTGACTCTGGGGCCAACGTCCTGACTTTC.

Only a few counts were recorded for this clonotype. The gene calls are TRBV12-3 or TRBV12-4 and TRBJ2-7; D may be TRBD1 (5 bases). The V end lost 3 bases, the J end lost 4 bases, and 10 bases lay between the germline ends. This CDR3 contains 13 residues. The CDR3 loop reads CASSFATVYEQYF. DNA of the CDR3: TGTGCCAGCAGTTTTGCGACAGTTTACGAGCAGTACTTC.

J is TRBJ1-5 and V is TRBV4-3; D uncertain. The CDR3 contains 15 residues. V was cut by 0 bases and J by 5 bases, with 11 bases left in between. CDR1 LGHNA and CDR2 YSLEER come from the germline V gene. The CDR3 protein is CASSQDRGYDQPQHF. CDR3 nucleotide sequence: TGCGCCAGCAGCCAAGATCGGGGTTACGATCAGCCCCAGCATTTT.

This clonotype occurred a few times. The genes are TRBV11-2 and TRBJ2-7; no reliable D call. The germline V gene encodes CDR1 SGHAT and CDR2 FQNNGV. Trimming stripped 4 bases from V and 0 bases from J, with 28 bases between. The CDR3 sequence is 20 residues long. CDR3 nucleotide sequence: TGTGCCAGCAGCTCTAGGTTCTCCCTAGACGAAAGGACCTTCTCCTACGAGCAGTACTTC. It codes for CASSSRFSLDERTFSYEQYF.

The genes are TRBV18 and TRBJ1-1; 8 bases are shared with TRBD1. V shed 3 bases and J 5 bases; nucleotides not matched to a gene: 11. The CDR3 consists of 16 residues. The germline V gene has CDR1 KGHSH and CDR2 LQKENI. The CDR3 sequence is CASSPSPSGQGTEAFF. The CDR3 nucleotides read TGTGCCAGCTCACCCTCCCCGAGCGGACAGGGAACTGAAGCTTTCTTT.

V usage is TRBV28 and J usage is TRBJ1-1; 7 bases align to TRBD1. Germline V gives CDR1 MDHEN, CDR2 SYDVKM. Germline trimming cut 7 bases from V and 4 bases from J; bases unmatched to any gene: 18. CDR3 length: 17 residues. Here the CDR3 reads CASTLHRAGGPFTEAFF. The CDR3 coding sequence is TGTGCCAGCACCCTCCACCGGGCAGGGGGTCCTTTCACTGAAGCTTTCTTT.

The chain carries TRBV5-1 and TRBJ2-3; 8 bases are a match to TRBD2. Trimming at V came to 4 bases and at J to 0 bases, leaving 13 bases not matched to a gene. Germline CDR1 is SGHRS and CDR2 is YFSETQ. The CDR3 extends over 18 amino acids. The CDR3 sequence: CASSPLGAGVISTDTQYF. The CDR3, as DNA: TGCGCCAGCAGCCCCCTCGGAGCGGGGGTCATTAGCACAGATACGCAGTATTTT. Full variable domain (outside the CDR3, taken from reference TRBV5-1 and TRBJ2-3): KAGVTQTPRYLIKTRGQQVTLSCSPISGHRSVSWYQQTPGQGLQFLFEYFSETQRNKGNFPGRFSGRQFSNSRSEMNVSTLELGDSALYLCASSPLGAGVISTDTQYFGPGTRLTVL.

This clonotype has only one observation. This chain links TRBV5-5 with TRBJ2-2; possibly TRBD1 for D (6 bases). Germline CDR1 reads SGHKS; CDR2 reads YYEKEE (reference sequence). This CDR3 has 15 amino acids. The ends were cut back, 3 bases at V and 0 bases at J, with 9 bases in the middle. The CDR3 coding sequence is TGTGCCAGCAGCTGGGACAACCCGAACACCGGGGAGCTGTTTTTT. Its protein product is CASSWDNPNTGELFF.

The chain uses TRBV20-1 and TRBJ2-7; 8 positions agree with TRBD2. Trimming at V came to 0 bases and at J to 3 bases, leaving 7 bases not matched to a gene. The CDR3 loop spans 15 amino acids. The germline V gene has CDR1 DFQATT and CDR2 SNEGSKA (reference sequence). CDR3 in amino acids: CSARDSGGGSYEQYF. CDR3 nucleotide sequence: TGCAGTGCTAGAGATAGTGGCGGGGGGAGCTACGAGCAGTACTTC.

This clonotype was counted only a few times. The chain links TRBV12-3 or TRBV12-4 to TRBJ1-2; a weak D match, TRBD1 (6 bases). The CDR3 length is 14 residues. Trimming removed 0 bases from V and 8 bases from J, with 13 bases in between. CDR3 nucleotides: TGTGCCAGCAGTTTAGCCAGGGGAGCGCACGGCTACACCTTC. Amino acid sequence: CASSLARGAHGYTF.

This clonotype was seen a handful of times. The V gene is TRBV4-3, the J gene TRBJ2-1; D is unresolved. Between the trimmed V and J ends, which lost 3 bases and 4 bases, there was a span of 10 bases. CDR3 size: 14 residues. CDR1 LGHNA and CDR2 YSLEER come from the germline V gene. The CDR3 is CASSHAPPYNEQFF. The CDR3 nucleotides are TGCGCCAGCAGCCATGCCCCCCCGTACAATGAGCAGTTCTTC.

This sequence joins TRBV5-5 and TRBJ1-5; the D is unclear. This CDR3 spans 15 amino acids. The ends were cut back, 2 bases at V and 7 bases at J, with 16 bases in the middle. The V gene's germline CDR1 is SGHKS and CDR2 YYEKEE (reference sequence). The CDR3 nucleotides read TGTGCCAGCAGCTTATTAGGGCAGGCCGGCCAGCCCCAGCATTTT. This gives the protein CASSLLGQAGQPQHF.